This is a list of T cell receptor beta chains from one sample in a study of CD8+ T cells in alopecia areata. Assay used: immunoSEQ multiplex PCR; TCRdb lists only in-frame clones, some missing. This sample yields fewer than 100,000 clones, of which 50% to 75% are seen a single time; 15% to 19% belongs to the top ten. Source: CD8+ T cells sorted from blood, taken at week 4, from a patient treated with tofacitinib. Receptor source: a human donor with alopecia areata. Each CDR3 is given without its conserved first and last residue.

>TRBJ2-2|TRBV30
AWSLLPGELF
>TRBJ2-2|TRBV29-1
SVEPGTGELF
>TRBJ2-5|TRBV7-9
ASSLARETQY
>TRBJ2-1|TRBV30
AWLSGLAGHNEQF
>TRBJ2-4|TRBV27
ASSLWSGVKNIQY
>TRBJ2-1|TRBV7-9
ASSPSTGRYNEQF
>TRBJ2-3|TRBV20-1
SAVITDTQY
>TRBJ2-7|TRBV7-6
ASSLDSGTASEQY
>TRBJ2-4|TRBV7-9
ASSSPQGPKNIQY
>TRBJ1-1|TRBV5-6
ASSAAGMNTEAF
>TRBJ1-1|TRBV4-1
ASSQASLNTEAF
>TRBJ2-1|TRBV6-4
ASSPGSYNEQF
>TRBJ2-7|TRBV4-3
ASSQDLRVGAHHEQY
>TRBJ2-3|TRBV15
ATSSFWADSDTDTQY
>TRBJ1-1|TRBV6-6
ASTLSRNTEAF
>TRBJ2-7|TRBV25-1
ASSERGPNYEQY
>TRBJ1-5|TRBV19
ASSQGMDSNQPQH